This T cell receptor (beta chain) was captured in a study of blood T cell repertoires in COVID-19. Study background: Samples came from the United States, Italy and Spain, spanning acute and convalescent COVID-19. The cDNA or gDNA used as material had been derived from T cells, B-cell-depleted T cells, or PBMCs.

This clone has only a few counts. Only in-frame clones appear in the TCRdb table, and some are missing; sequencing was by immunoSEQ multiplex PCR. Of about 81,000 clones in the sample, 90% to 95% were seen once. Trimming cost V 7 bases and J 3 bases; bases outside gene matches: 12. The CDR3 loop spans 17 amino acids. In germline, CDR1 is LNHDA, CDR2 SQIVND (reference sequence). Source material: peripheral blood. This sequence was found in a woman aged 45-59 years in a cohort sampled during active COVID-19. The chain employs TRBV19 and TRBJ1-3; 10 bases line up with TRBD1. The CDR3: CASIGSRDRGIGNTIYF. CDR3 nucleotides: TGTGCCAGTATTGGGTCCCGGGACAGGGGAATTGGAAACACCATATATTTT.